These 22 T cell receptor beta chains originate from one sample sequenced in a study of T cell responses to AZD1222 COVID-19 vaccine. The table came from immunoSEQ multiplex PCR; TCRdb's copy has only in-frame clones and leaves some out. This sample has about 260,000 clones; over 85% occur once, and the top ten carry approximately 0.52%. Sequencing used peripheral blood, obtained on day 0 of AZD1222 vaccination. The receptors come from an adult in good health.

The chain carries TRBV24-1 and TRBJ2-1; TRBD1 matches 7 bases. The CDR3 length is 15 residues. V dropped 3 bases and J dropped 4; count of bases not matched to a gene: 5. Germline CDR1 is KGHDR and CDR2 is SFDVKD. Written as DNA, the CDR3 is TGTGCCACCAGTGATATAAGGGGGCCTTACAATGAGCAGTTCTTC. Translation gives CATSDIRGPYNEQFF.

CDR3 sequence (DNA): TGTGCCAGCAGTTTCGCCCGGACGGAGAATTCACCCCTCCACTTT. Translating it yields CASSFARTENSPLHF. The chain has TRBV27 and TRBJ1-6; D ambiguous. Trimming took off 3 bases at V and 7 bases at J, with 13 bases between the two ends. CDR1 MNHEY and CDR2 SMNVEV come from the germline V gene (reference sequence). This CDR3 is 15 amino acids long.

The rearrangement links TRBV6-5 to TRBJ1-2; possible D gene TRBD1, 5 bases. The ends were cut back, 0 bases at V and 13 bases at J, with 12 bases in the middle. This CDR3 spans 12 amino acids. Germline V gene lookup returns CDR1 MNHEY and CDR2 SVGAGI. This CDR3 is CASSYSAGGFTF. The DNA of the CDR3 is TGTGCCAGCAGTTACTCGGCGGGGGGTTTCACCTTC.

This clone was seen only a few times. The chain carries TRBV7-8 and TRBJ1-3; D is unresolved. CDR3 size: 17 residues. Per germline, CDR1 SGHVS and CDR2 FQNEAQ. V lost 4 bases and J lost 0, with 16 bases in between. The CDR3, as DNA: TGTGCCAGCAGCTCACCAAGATACATGCCCTCTGGAAACACCATATATTTT. Residues: CASSSPRYMPSGNTIYF.

This clone has just one count. The chain has TRBV7-9 and TRBJ2-5; TRBD2 might be the D (6 bases). The ends were cut back, 2 bases at V and 5 bases at J, with 12 bases in the middle. The germline gives CDR1 SEHNR, CDR2 FQNEAQ (reference sequence). The CDR3 is made up of 14 amino acids. For the CDR3, the DNA is TGTGCCAGCAGCTTATCCGGGAGTCGGGAGACCCAGTACTTC. As protein: CASSLSGSRETQYF. Full variable domain (rest looked up from reference TRBV7-9 and TRBJ2-5): DTGVSQNPRHKITKRGQNVTFRCDPISEHNRLYWYRQTLGQGPEFLTYFQNEAQLEKSRLLSDRFSAERPKGSFSTLEIQRTEQGDSAMYLCASSLSGSRETQYFGPGTRLLVL.

The chain has TRBV18 and TRBJ1-4; D might be TRBD1 (5 bases). The CDR3 length is 13 residues. Trimming cost V 0 bases and J 8 bases, with 7 bases left between them. Per germline, CDR1 KGHSH and CDR2 LQKENI. CDR3 DNA: TGTGCCAGCTCACCACCGGGGGAAGAAAAACTGTTTTTT. It yields the protein CASSPPGEEKLFF.

In this sample, this clone turned up once. The chain carries TRBV28 and TRBJ2-7; D gene ambiguous. This CDR3 is built from 15 residues. V was cut by 5 bases and J by 1 base, with 15 bases left in between. Germline V lookup: CDR1 MDHEN, CDR2 SYDVKM. CDR3 in amino acids: CASSPSGSRSYEQYF. Written as DNA, the CDR3 is TGTGCCAGCAGTCCCTCCGGCTCCCGGTCCTACGAGCAGTACTTC. The whole variable domain, filled in from reference TRBV28 and TRBJ2-7, reads DVKVTQSSRYLVKRTGEKVFLECVQDMDHENMFWYRQDPGLGLRLIYFSYDVKMKEKGDIPEGYSVSREKKERFSLILESASTNQTSMYLCASSPSGSRSYEQYFGPGTRLTVT.

This rearrangement joins TRBV9 to TRBJ2-1; 10 bases are a match to TRBD2. This CDR3 region has 16 residues. The germline V gene has CDR1 SGDLS and CDR2 YYNGEE. V gave up 2 bases and J gave up 2 bases; unmatched junction bases: 4. CDR3 bases: TGTGCCAGCAGCGTTCTAGCGGGAGCAGCCTACAATGAGCAGTTCTTC. Protein product: CASSVLAGAAYNEQFF.

V usage is TRBV5-1 and J usage is TRBJ1-4; D not resolved. Germline V gene sequence: CDR1 SGHRS, CDR2 YFSETQ. Trimming pared 1 base from V and 1 base from J, leaving 5 bases between. This CDR3 comprises 14 residues. The CDR3 region has the DNA TGCGCCAGCAGCTTGTTGGGAACTAATGAAAAACTGTTTTTT. This translates into CASSLLGTNEKLFF.

This clone came up a few times. The chain carries TRBV28 and TRBJ2-2; D gene unclear. The CDR3 extends over 14 amino acids. V dropped 8 bases and J dropped 6 bases, with 16 bases sitting between them. Germline assignment: CDR1 MDHEN and CDR2 SYDVKM. The DNA of the CDR3 is TGTGCCAGCCGCCCTACTCTACCTTCCGGGGAGCTGTTTTTT. Protein sequence: CASRPTLPSGELFF.

The V and J genes are TRBV30 and TRBJ2-2, with D perhaps TRBD1 or TRBD2 (5 bases each). V lost 4 bases and J 3 bases, leaving 12 bases between the germline ends. There are 14 residues in the CDR3. Germline V lookup: CDR1 GTSNPN, CDR2 SVGIG (reference sequence). This CDR3 reads CAWIPGPDTGELFF. The CDR3 bases are TGTGCCTGGATCCCGGGACCAGACACCGGGGAGCTGTTTTTT.

This chain uses TRBV5-1 with TRBJ2-3; 7 positions match TRBD1. Losses at the gene ends were 1 base for V and 3 bases for J; bases not matched to a gene: 17. Germline CDR1 SGHRS, CDR2 YFSETQ. The CDR3 length is 19 residues. CDR3 nucleotide sequence: TGCGCCAGCAGCTTGCAGCCCGGGAAGGGACAGATTAAAACAGATACGCAGTATTTT. Protein sequence: CASSLQPGKGQIKTDTQYF. Using reference TRBV5-1 and TRBJ2-3 for the parts outside the CDR3, the full variable domain is KAGVTQTPRYLIKTRGQQVTLSCSPISGHRSVSWYQQTPGQGLQFLFEYFSETQRNKGNFPGRFSGRQFSNSRSEMNVSTLELGDSALYLCASSLQPGKGQIKTDTQYFGPGTRLTVL.

The V call is TRBV5-1, the J call TRBJ2-7; 11 bases are a match to TRBD1. The germline CDR1 and CDR2 sequences are SGHRS and YFSETQ. J lost 2 bases, V lost 0 bases, and 4 bases had no gene match. The CDR3 has 16 amino acids. The CDR3: CASSLGLGQGAYEQYF. The CDR3 coding sequence is TGCGCCAGCAGCTTGGGCTTGGGACAGGGGGCCTACGAGCAGTACTTC.

The chain carries TRBV10-1 and TRBJ2-7; TRBD1 aligns across 9 bases. Trimming cost V 9 bases and J 3 bases; bases outside gene matches: 9. CDR1 WNHNN and CDR2 SYGVQD come from the germline V gene (reference sequence). This CDR3 spans 14 amino acids. The CDR3 DNA reads TGCGCCAGGGGGGTGGACAGGGGAGGCTACGAGCAGTACTTC. It yields the protein CARGVDRGGYEQYF.

The gene calls are TRBV2 and TRBJ1-1, with D possibly being TRBD1 (6 bases). CDR1 is SNHLY, CDR2 FYNNEI, per germline. V lost 5 bases, J lost 1 base, and 8 bases lay in between. This CDR3 has 13 residues. CDR3 DNA: TGTGCCAGCAGTACGACAGGGAACACTGAAGCTTTCTTT. Encoded protein: CASSTTGNTEAFF.

The chain carries TRBV28 and TRBJ1-1; D unclear. CDR3 length equals 12 residues. V lost 5 bases to trimming and J lost 5 bases, with 9 bases between them. Looked up from germline, CDR1 is MDHEN and CDR2 is SYDVKM. CDR3: CASSVRWTEAFF. CDR3 sequence (DNA): TGTGCCAGCAGTGTAAGGTGGACTGAAGCTTTCTTT. Full variable domain (missing parts from reference TRBV28 and TRBJ1-1): DVKVTQSSRYLVKRTGEKVFLECVQDMDHENMFWYRQDPGLGLRLIYFSYDVKMKEKGDIPEGYSVSREKKERFSLILESASTNQTSMYLCASSVRWTEAFFGQGTRLTVV.

This chain links TRBV7-9 with TRBJ1-5; 7 nucleotides line up with TRBD1. Trimming took 5 bases from V and 7 from J; bases not matched to a gene: 5. The CDR3 contains 13 residues. Germline-derived CDR1 and CDR2 are SEHNR and FQNEAQ (reference sequence). The CDR3 nucleotides read TGTGCCAGCAGCGGACAGGCGGGACAGCCCCAGCATTTT. Its protein is CASSGQAGQPQHF.

This clone occurred once. This chain's CDR3 is CASRETGGMNTEAFF. In DNA, the CDR3 is TGTGCCAGCAGAGAGACAGGGGGAATGAACACTGAAGCTTTCTTT. The V and J genes are TRBV28 and TRBJ1-1, with 9 nucleotides matching TRBD1. CDR1 MDHEN and CDR2 SYDVKM come from the germline V gene. This CDR3 spans 15 amino acids. V trimming: 6 bases; J trimming: 0 bases; junction bases outside the gene matches: 5.

The chain is built from TRBV25-1 and TRBJ1-2; D remains ambiguous. The CDR3 is made up of 15 amino acids. Trimming pared 3 bases from V and 0 bases from J, leaving 11 bases between. The V gene's germline CDR1 is MGHDK and CDR2 SYGVNS. The CDR3 sequence: CASSDSDRPNYGYTF. The DNA of the CDR3 is TGTGCCAGCAGTGATTCGGACCGGCCTAACTATGGCTACACCTTC.

This chain joins TRBV28 and TRBJ1-3; unclear D gene. With 0 bases removed from V and 1 base from J, the gap between germline ends came to 16 bases. CDR3 size: 18 residues. Per germline, CDR1 MDHEN and CDR2 SYDVKM. The CDR3 bases are TGTGCCAGCAGTTTATGGGTTGTGGGATCCGGGTCTGGAAACACCATATATTTT. Translated: CASSLWVVGSGSGNTIYF.

The rearrangement links TRBV4-1 to TRBJ2-1; D may be TRBD1 (5 bases). The CDR3 consists of 16 residues. Per the germline V gene, CDR1 is MGHRA and CDR2 is YSYEKL. Trimming removed 0 bases from V and 1 base from J, with 10 bases in between. This CDR3 is CASSQDLQGSYNEQFF. In DNA form, the CDR3 reads TGCGCCAGCAGCCAAGATCTCCAGGGTTCCTACAATGAGCAGTTCTTC.

V usage is TRBV7-2 and J usage is TRBJ1-5; D perhaps matches TRBD1 (5 bases). V lost 1 base and J 5 bases, leaving 18 bases between the germline ends. This CDR3 region has 17 residues. Germline values: CDR1 SGHTA, CDR2 FQGNSA. The CDR3 DNA sequence: TGTGCCAGCAGCTTAGGATGGACGAATGGGGCTCATCAGCCCCAGCATTTT. Residues: CASSLGWTNGAHQPQHF.